This T cell receptor beta chain emerged from a study of blood T cell repertoires in COVID-19. Authors' processing steps: How many nucleated cells were present was estimated from reference gene primer amplification. The method was immunoSEQ multiplex PCR; TCRdb's version includes in-frame clones alone and lacks a portion of them. The D gene and trimming were derived from the DNA, and the V and J assignments and clone size from that table. This sample has under 300,000 clones, with 80% to 90% found just once. CDR1 MNHEY and CDR2 SVGEGT come from the germline V gene. The ends were cut back, 5 bases at V and 2 bases at J, with 12 bases in the middle. The CDR3 extends over 14 amino acids.

The sequenced sample consisted of peripheral blood. The chain joins TRBV6-2 or TRBV6-3 to TRBJ1-1; tentative D call: TRBD1 (5 bases). This clonotype was obtained from a woman aged 40 to 50 who had recovered from COVID-19. CDR3 nucleotides: TGTGCCAGCAGTCGAAATAGGGGCAACACTGAAGCTTTCTTT. Amino acid sequence: CASSRNRGNTEAFF.